This entry describes one T cell receptor (beta chain). The data are from a study of blood T cell repertoires in COVID-19. For the study at large: Sites across the United States, Italy and Spain contributed samples from acute and convalescent COVID-19. Nucleic acid was either cDNA or gDNA, and it came from T cells, B-cell-depleted T cells, or PBMCs.

As processed by the authors: Using reference gene primer amplification, nucleated cell counts were estimated. Generated by immunoSEQ multiplex PCR, the TCRdb table keeps only in-frame clones and is missing some. Clone size and V and J calls were adopted from that table, with D and trimming inferred from the DNA. Altogether roughly 300,000 clones are present, about 89% being singletons, with the ten largest covering roughly 8%. Germline assignment: CDR1 SGHTA and CDR2 FQGNSA. This CDR3 has 15 residues. V gave up 4 bases and J gave up 4 bases; unmatched junction bases: 9. This TCR was recovered from a woman between 50 and 59 years old who had recovered from COVID-19. Sequencing used peripheral blood. This sequence joins TRBV7-2 and TRBJ1-1; the match to TRBD1 covers 7 bases. The CDR3 nucleotides are TGTGCCAGCAGCTACAACAGGGGCGGTGTCACTGAAGCTTTCTTT. It is translated as CASSYNRGGVTEAFF.